This T cell receptor beta chain was obtained from a study of blood T cells in healthy people across ages. Concerning this clonotype: Its antigen is unidentified.

A second about 7 to 11 cycle PCR used barcoded and J-beta primers. Each cDNA molecule, via a template-switch adaptor with 12 random nucleotides, was tagged. TCRdb fed the 5' RACE reads into MiXCR, producing one record per CDR3 protein. This repertoire shows 1.5 million to 2 million distinct CDR3 sequences, about 31% found once; its top ten account for approximately 11%. Study-level results: Across the age range, TCR beta diversity per million T cells fell in a roughly linear way.

The V and J ends lost 1 base and 10 bases respectively, with 10 bases between them. Germline-derived CDR1 and CDR2 are DFQATT and SNEGSKA (reference sequence). The CDR3 is made up of 11 amino acids. Per sample, extraction of total RNA gave at least 5 micrograms in every case. Specimen: blood. The chain employs TRBV20-1 and TRBJ1-1; D unresolved. The TCR originated in a woman between 25 and 40 years old in good health. Here the CDR3 DNA reads TGCAGTGCTAGAGGTCCAGTAGTAGCTTTCTTT. This encodes CSARGPVVAFF.